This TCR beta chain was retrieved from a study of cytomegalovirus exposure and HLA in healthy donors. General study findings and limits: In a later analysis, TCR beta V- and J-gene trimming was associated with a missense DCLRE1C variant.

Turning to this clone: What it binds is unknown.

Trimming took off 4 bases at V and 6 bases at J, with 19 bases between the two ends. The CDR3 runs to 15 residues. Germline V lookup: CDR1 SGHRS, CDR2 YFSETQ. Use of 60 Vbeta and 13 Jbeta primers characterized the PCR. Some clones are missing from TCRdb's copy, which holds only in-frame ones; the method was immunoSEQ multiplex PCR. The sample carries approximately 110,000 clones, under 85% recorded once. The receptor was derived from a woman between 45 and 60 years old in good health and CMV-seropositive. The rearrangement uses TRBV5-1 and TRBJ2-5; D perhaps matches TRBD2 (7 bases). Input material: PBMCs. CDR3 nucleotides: TGCGCCAGCAGCACAGAACAGGGAGGGGGAAAGACCCAGTACTTC. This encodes CASSTEQGGGKTQYF.